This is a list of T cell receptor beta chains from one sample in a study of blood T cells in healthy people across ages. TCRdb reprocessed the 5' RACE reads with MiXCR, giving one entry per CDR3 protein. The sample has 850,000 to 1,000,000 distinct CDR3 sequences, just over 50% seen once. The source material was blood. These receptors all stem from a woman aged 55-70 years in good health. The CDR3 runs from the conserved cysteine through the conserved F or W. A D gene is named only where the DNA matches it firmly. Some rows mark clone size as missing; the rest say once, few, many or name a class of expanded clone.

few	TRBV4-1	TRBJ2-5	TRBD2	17	CASRTGDWREGRETQYF	TGCGCCAGCAGGACTGGTGATTGGAGGGAGGGCAGGGAGACCCAGTACTTC
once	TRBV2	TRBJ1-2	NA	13	CASREGVNYGYTF	TGTGCCAGCAGGGAGGGTGTTAACTATGGCTACACCTTC
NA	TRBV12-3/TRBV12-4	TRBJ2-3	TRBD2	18	CASSSTPGTSGRGDTQYF	TGTGCCAGCAGTTCGACTCCCGGGACTAGCGGGAGGGGGGATACGCAGTATTTT
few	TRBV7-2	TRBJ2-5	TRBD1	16	CASKREVGTAQETQYF	TGTGCCAGCAAACGCGAGGTTGGGACAGCTCAAGAGACCCAGTACTTC
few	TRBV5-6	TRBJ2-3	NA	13	CASRSTGMDTQYF	TGTGCCAGCAGAAGTACAGGGATGGATACGCAGTATTTT
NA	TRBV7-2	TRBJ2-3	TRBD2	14	CASSSRGGDDTQYF	TGTGCCAGCAGCTCAAGGGGAGGGGACGATACGCAGTATTTT
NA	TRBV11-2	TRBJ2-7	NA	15	CASSNSPGHGYEQYF	TGTGCCAGCAGCAATTCCCCGGGACACGGCTACGAGCAGTACTTC
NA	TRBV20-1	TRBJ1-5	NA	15	CSARTGKVSNQPQHF	TGCAGTGCTAGAACAGGGAAAGTCAGCAATCAGCCCCAGCATTTT
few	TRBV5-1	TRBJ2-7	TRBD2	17	CASSLYIQAGGPYEQYF	TGCGCCAGCAGCCTATACATTCAAGCGGGAGGGCCTTACGAGCAGTACTTC
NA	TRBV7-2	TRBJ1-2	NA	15	CASSLDAGRRGGYTF	TGTGCCAGCAGCTTAGATGCGGGCAGGCGAGGAGGCTACACCTTC
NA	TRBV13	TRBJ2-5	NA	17	CASSLGGTLLVQETQYF	TGTGCCAGCAGCTTAGGTGGGACACTCCTCGTACAAGAGACCCAGTACTTC